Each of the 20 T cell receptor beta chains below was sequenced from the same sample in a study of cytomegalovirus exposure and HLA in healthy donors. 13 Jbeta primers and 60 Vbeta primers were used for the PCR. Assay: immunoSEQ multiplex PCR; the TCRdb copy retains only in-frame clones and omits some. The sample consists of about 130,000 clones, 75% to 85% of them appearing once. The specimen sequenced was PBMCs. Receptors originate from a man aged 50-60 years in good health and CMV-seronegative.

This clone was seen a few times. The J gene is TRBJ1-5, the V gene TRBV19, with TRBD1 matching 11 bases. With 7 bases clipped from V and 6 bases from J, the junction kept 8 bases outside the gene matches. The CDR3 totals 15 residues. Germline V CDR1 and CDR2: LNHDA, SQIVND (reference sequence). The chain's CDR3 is CASTYGQGAGQPQHF. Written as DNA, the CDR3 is TGTGCCAGTACCTACGGACAGGGGGCTGGTCAGCCCCAGCATTTT.

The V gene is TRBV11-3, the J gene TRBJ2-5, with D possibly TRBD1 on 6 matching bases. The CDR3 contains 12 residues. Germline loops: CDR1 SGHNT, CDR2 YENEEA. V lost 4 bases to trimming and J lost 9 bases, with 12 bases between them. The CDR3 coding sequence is TGTGCCAGCAGCTGGGGGCGAGCGGCCCAGTACTTC. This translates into CASSWGRAAQYF.

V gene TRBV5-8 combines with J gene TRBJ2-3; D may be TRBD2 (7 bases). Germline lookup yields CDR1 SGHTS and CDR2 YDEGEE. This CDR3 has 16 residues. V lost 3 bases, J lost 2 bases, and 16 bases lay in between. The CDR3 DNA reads TGTGCCAGCAGCTACTCGTGGGCGGGGGCCACAGATACGCAGTATTTT. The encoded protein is CASSYSWAGATDTQYF.

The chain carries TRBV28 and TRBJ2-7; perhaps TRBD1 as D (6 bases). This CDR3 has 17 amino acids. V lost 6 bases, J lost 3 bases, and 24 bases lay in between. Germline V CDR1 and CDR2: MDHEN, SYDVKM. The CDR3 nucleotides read TGTGCCAGCAGCCCCAGTAAGTGGGGACAAATGAACTACGAGCAGTACTTC. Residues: CASSPSKWGQMNYEQYF. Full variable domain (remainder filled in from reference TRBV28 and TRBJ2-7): DVKVTQSSRYLVKRTGEKVFLECVQDMDHENMFWYRQDPGLGLRLIYFSYDVKMKEKGDIPEGYSVSREKKERFSLILESASTNQTSMYLCASSPSKWGQMNYEQYFGPGTRLTVT.

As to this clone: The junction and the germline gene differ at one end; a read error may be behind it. This CDR3 is CASSLGDRLINGYIF. The DNA of the CDR3 is TGTGCCAGCAGCTTGGGGGACAGGCTCATTAATGGCTACATCTTC. J is TRBJ1-2 and V is TRBV5-8, with 8 bases matching TRBD1. The CDR3 runs 15 residues. CDR1 and CDR2 from the germline V gene are SGHTS and YDEGEE.

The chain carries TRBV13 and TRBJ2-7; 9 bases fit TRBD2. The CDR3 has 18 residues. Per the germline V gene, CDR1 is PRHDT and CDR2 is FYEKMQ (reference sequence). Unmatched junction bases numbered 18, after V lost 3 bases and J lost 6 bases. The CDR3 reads CASSFTRGGRRESLEQYF. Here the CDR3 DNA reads TGTGCCAGCAGCTTTACGCGGGGGGGCCGACGAGAGTCCCTCGAGCAGTACTTC.

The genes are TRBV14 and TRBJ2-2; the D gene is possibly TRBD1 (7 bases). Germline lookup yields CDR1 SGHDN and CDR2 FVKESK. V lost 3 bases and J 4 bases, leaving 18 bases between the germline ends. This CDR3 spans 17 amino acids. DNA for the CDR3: TGTGCCAGCAGCCACCCCCAGGGGGGTGTGGGCACCGGGGAGCTGTTTTTT. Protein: CASSHPQGGVGTGELFF. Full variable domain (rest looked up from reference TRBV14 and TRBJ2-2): EAGVTQFPSHSVIEKGQTVTLRCDPISGHDNLYWYRRVMGKEIKFLLHFVKESKQDESGMPNNRFLAERTGGTYSTLKVQPAELEDSGVYFCASSHPQGGVGTGELFFGEGSRLTVL.

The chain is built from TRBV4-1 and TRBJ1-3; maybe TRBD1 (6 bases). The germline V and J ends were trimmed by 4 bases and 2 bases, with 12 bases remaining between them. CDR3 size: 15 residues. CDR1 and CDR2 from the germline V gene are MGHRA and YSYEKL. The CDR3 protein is CASSRLQGAGNTIYF. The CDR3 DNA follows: TGCGCCAGCAGCCGCCTACAGGGAGCTGGAAACACCATATATTTT.

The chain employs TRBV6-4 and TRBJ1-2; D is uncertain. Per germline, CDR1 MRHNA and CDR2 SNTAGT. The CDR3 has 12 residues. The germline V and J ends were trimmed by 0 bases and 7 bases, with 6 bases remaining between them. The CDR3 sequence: CASSDSAGGYTF. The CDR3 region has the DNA TGTGCCAGCAGTGACTCGGCGGGTGGCTACACCTTC.

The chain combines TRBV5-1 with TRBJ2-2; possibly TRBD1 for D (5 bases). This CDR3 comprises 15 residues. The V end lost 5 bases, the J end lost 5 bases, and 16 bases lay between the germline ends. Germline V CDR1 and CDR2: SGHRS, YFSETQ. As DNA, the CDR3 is TGCGCCAGCAGACCAGGGATATTGGAAACCGGGGAGCTGTTTTTT. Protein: CASRPGILETGELFF.

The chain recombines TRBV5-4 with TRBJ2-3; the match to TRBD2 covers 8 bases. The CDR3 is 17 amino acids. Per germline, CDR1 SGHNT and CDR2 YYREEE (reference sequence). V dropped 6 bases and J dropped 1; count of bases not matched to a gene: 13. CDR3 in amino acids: CASNSGGRGAGTDTQYF. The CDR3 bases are TGTGCCAGCAACTCGGGAGGGCGGGGGGCGGGCACAGATACGCAGTATTTT.

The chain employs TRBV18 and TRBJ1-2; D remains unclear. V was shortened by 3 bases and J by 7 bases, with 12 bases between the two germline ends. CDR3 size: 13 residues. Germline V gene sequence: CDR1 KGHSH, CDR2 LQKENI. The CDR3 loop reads CASSPSGRSGYTF. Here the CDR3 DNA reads TGTGCCAGCTCACCCTCAGGAAGGTCTGGCTACACCTTC. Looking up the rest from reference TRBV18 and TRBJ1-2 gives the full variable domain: NAGVMQNPRHLVRRRGQEARLRCSPMKGHSHVYWYRQLPEEGLKFMVYLQKENIIDESGMPKERFSAEFPKEGPSILRIQQVVRGDSAAYFCASSPSGRSGYTFGSGTRLTVV.

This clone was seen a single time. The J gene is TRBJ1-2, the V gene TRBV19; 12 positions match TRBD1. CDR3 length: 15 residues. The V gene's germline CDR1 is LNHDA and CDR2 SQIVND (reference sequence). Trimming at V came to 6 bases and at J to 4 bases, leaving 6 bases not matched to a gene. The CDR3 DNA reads TGTGCCAGTAGAAGGGGACAGGGGGCCGGCTATGGCTACACCTTC. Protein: CASRRGQGAGYGYTF.

CDR3: CASSQEWLGNQPQHF. CDR3 DNA: TGTGCCAGCAGCCAAGAGTGGCTGGGCAATCAGCCCCAGCATTTT. V usage is TRBV4-2 and J usage is TRBJ1-5; D is undetermined. The CDR3 contains 15 residues. Germline V lookup: CDR1 LGHNA, CDR2 YNFKEQ. V lost 0 bases and J 2 bases, leaving 8 bases between the germline ends.

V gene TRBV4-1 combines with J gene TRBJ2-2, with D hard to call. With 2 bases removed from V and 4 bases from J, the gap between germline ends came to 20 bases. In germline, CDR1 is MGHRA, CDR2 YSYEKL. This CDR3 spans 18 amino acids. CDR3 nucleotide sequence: TGCGCCAGCAGCCAAAACCCACAAGTCGTGAGGCTCACCGGGGAGCTGTTTTTT. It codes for CASSQNPQVVRLTGELFF.

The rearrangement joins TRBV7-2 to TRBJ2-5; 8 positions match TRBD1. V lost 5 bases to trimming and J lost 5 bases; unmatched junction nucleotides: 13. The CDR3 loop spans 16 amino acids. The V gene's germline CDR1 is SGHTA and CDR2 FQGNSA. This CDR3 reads CASSPRGPSRGETQYF. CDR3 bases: TGTGCCAGCAGCCCCAGGGGGCCCTCGAGGGGGGAGACCCAGTACTTC.

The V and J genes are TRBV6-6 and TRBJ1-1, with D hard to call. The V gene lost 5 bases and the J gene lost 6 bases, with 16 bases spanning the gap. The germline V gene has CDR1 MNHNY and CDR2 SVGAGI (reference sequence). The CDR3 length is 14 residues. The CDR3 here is CASSRMAGESEAFF. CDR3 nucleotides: TGTGCCAGCAGTCGAATGGCCGGGGAGTCTGAAGCTTTCTTT.

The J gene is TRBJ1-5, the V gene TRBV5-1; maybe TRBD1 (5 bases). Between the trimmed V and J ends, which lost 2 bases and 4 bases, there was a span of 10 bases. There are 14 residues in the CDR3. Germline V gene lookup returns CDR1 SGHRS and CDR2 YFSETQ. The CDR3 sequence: CASSLEPGNQPQHF. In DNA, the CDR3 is TGCGCCAGCAGCTTAGAACCAGGGAATCAGCCCCAGCATTTT.

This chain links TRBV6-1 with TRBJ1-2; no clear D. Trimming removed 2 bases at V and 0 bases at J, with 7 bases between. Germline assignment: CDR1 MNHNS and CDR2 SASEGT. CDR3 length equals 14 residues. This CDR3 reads CASSERQANYGYTF. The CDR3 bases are TGTGCCAGCAGTGAACGGCAGGCTAACTATGGCTACACCTTC.

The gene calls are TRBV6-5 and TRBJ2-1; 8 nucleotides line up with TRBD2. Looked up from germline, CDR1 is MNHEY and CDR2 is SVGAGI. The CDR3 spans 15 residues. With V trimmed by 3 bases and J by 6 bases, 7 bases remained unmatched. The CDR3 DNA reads TGTGCCAGCAGTTATACGGGGGGGCGATTCAATGAGCAGTTCTTC. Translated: CASSYTGGRFNEQFF.